The entry below describes one TCR beta chain. Its antigen is still unknown. The sample belongs to a study of cytomegalovirus exposure and HLA in healthy donors. Study summary: HLA-typed donors were the source of 83 million or so unique TCRs, which an early data release held.

13 Jbeta primers and 60 Vbeta primers were used for the PCR. Sequenced by immunoSEQ multiplex PCR; TCRdb stores in-frame clones only, minus some. The sample contains approximately 160,000 clones, approximately 81% of which appear only once. The CDR3 consists of 13 residues. Trimming took 3 bases from V and 1 from J, leaving 6 bases between them. From germline, CDR1 is SEHNR and CDR2 FQNEAQ (reference sequence). Study-wide results and limits: The authors considered a cluster of highly shared sequence variants likely to be a sequencing artifact. Rare sequences made up most TCRs, while some public TCRs were found in many donors. It has been reported that TCR beta sequences accurately predicted the HLA-A and HLA-B alleles of most subjects.

The sequencing input was PBMCs. The TCR comes from a woman younger than 35 in good health and CMV-seronegative. The V gene is TRBV7-9, the J gene TRBJ1-1, with D unresolved. The CDR3 DNA reads TGTGCCAGCAGCTTTAGACAGAACACTGAAGCTTTCTTT. This gives the protein CASSFRQNTEAFF.